Listed below are T cell receptor beta chains from one sample, sequenced in a study of cytomegalovirus exposure and HLA in healthy donors. Produced via immunoSEQ multiplex PCR; TCRdb's table is partial and in-frame only. The sample includes around 130,000 clones, approximately 83% of them seen just once. The sequenced sample was PBMCs. These receptors originate from a girl aged 2-15 years in good health and CMV-seronegative. Each CDR3 is given with its conserved first and last residue. Fields, in order: D gene, J gene, V gene, clone size, CDR3 DNA, CDR3 protein. D genes are given only for firm matches. Rows may omit the clone size; those that give it use once, few, many or a size class.

>NA|TRBJ1-1|TRBV19|once
TGTGCCAGTAGTATAGATCGGGGATGGAAGGGAGTCCCACTGAACACTGAAGCTTTCTTT
CASSIDRGWKGVPLNTEAFF
>NA|TRBJ2-7|TRBV19|NA
TGTGCCAGTAGTATGGGGGAGGGGGTCGAGCAGTACTTC
CASSMGEGVEQYF
>TRBD1|TRBJ1-1|TRBV18|NA
TGTGCCAGCTCCCGGGACAGAACGAACACTGAAGCTTTCTTT
CASSRDRTNTEAFF
>NA|TRBJ2-6|TRBV23-1|NA
TGCGCCAGCAGTCAACGACAGACTCCGGGACATTTCTCCTCTGGGGCCAACGTCCTGACTTTC
CASSQRQTPGHFSSGANVLTF
>TRBD2|TRBJ2-1|TRBV30|NA
TGTGCCTGGTCCGGGACTAGCGCGTACAATGAGCAGTTCTTC
CAWSGTSAYNEQFF
>NA|TRBJ2-3|TRBV28|NA
TGTGCCAGCATGGGGTGGACTCGGAGCACAGATACGCAGTATTTT
CASMGWTRSTDTQYF
>NA|TRBJ2-7|TRBV4-1|NA
TGCGCCAGCAGCCAAGATAGAGACAGTTCCTACGAGCAGTACTTC
CASSQDRDSSYEQYF
>NA|TRBJ2-7|TRBV7-2|NA
TGTGCCAGCAGCTTAGCCCCGGGTCAGGGGTTCCACGAGCAGTACTTC
CASSLAPGQGFHEQYF
>TRBD2|TRBJ2-3|TRBV7-8|NA
TGTGCCAGCAGCTCCGCCGAACCTCCGCTGGGACTAGCGGGAGTGAGGGAGTATTTT
CASSSAEPPLGLAGVREYF
>NA|TRBJ1-5|TRBV19|NA
TGTGCCAGTAGTATATCGGGGAATCAGCCCCAGCATTTT
CASSISGNQPQHF
>NA|TRBJ1-2|TRBV6-5|NA
TGTGCCAGCAGTTACTCGAAACAGAACTATGGCTACACCTTC
CASSYSKQNYGYTF
>NA|TRBJ2-3|TRBV5-6|few
TGTGCCAGCAGCCCAGGTGGGGCGAAGCAGTATTTT
CASSPGGAKQYF
>NA|TRBJ2-7|TRBV11-2|NA
TGTGCCAGCAGCTTAGAATGGGGGGGACATGCAGGGTACGAGCAGTACTTC
CASSLEWGGHAGYEQYF
>NA|TRBJ2-1|TRBV6-4|NA
TGTGCCAGCAGAGAGACAGTGACCGATGAGCAGTTCTTC
CASRETVTDEQFF
>NA|TRBJ1-2|TRBV6-6|NA
TGTGCCAGCAAGGGGACATTTTATGGCTACACCTTC
CASKGTFYGYTF
>NA|TRBJ2-7|TRBV27|NA
TGTGCCAGCAGTTTATCCCCCACAGGGCAGGACGAGCAGTACTTC
CASSLSPTGQDEQYF
>TRBD2|TRBJ2-1|TRBV7-2|NA
TGTGCCAGCAGCTTAGCGCGGGGGAGGAACAATGAGCAGTTCTTC
CASSLARGRNNEQFF
>TRBD1|TRBJ2-7|TRBV29-1|NA
TGCAGCGTTCCAGGACAGGACCCCTACGAGCAGTACTTC
CSVPGQDPYEQYF
>TRBD2|TRBJ2-7|TRBV9|NA
TGTGCCAGCAGCCCCGTTGGGACTAGCGAGTACGAGCAGTACTTC
CASSPVGTSEYEQYF
>NA|TRBJ1-4|TRBV18|NA
TGTGCCAGCTCACTGAAAGGGTCCGGGACTGATTGGGAAAAACTGTTTTTT
CASSLKGSGTDWEKLFF
>NA|TRBJ1-1|TRBV9|NA
TGTGCCAGCAGCGTAGGCGAGTACACTGAAGCTTTCTTT
CASSVGEYTEAFF
>TRBD2|TRBJ2-5|TRBV4-1|NA
TGCGCCAGCAGTTTGGCTAGCGGGAGTAACCAAGAGACCCAGTACTTC
CASSLASGSNQETQYF
>NA|TRBJ1-2|TRBV19|NA
TGTGCCAGTAGTTCACAGGGTTATGGCTACACCTTC
CASSSQGYGYTF
>TRBD2|TRBJ2-7|TRBV19|NA
TGTGCCAGTAGTTGGGCTGTCGGTAGCGGGAGCTACGAGCAGTACTTC
CASSWAVGSGSYEQYF
>NA|TRBJ1-5|TRBV5-1|NA
TGCGCCAGAAACCGGGACACGACGAATTGGAGCAATCAGCCCCAGCATTTT
CARNRDTTNWSNQPQHF
>TRBD2|TRBJ2-3|TRBV15|NA
TGTGCCACCAGTACCCTCCGGGGGACTAGCGGGAGGTATCCAGATACGCAGTATTTT
CATSTLRGTSGRYPDTQYF
>TRBD1|TRBJ1-2|TRBV28|NA
TGTGCCAGCAGCCCATCCGGGACAGGCTCACCCTATGGCTACACCTTC
CASSPSGTGSPYGYTF
>TRBD2|TRBJ2-1|TRBV5-1|NA
TGCGCCAGCAGCGGGGCCGGCGGGAGGCAACCCAGCTCCTACAATGAGCAGTTCTTC
CASSGAGGRQPSSYNEQFF
>TRBD1|TRBJ2-1|TRBV28|NA
TGTGCCAGCAGTTATTGGGGTCTTTTTAAAAATGGGGACAGGAATAATAATGAGCAGTTCTTC
CASSYWGLFKNGDRNNNEQFF
>NA|TRBJ2-4|TRBV11-2|NA
TGTGCCAGCTTAGGACATAGAAACATTCAGTACTTC
CASLGHRNIQYF
>NA|TRBJ2-2|TRBV7-9|NA
TGTGCCAGCAGCTTAGTTGTTGGCCCCGGGGAGCTGTTTTTT
CASSLVVGPGELFF
>NA|TRBJ2-5|TRBV14|NA
TGTGCCAGCAGCCAAGACACGGGGTCCCTATCGGGGACCCAGTACTTC
CASSQDTGSLSGTQYF
>NA|TRBJ2-7|TRBV6-6|NA
TGTGCCAGCAGCGAAGGGAGCTACGAGCAGTACTTC
CASSEGSYEQYF
>TRBD1|TRBJ1-5|TRBV27|NA
TGTGCCAGCAGTTTTACCGGGACAGAGGGACGGCCCCAGCATTTT
CASSFTGTEGRPQHF
>NA|TRBJ2-5|TRBV5-6|NA
TGTGCCAGCAGCTTTTCGGAGACCCAGTACTTC
CASSFSETQYF
>NA|TRBJ1-2|TRBV5-6|few
TGTGCCAGCAGCTTGGGAGAATATGGCTACACCTTC
CASSLGEYGYTF
>NA|TRBJ2-7|TRBV7-6|NA
TGTGCCAGCAGCTTAGGGACAGAGTACGAGCAGTACTTC
CASSLGTEYEQYF
>NA|TRBJ2-7|TRBV7-2|NA
TGTGCCAGCAGCTTAGACGGGAGAATGGGCTACGAGCAGTACTTC
CASSLDGRMGYEQYF
>NA|TRBJ2-5|TRBV11-2|NA
TGTGCCAGCAGCTTAATCCAACAGGGAGGGGAGTTGGGGTACTTC
CASSLIQQGGELGYF
>TRBD1|TRBJ2-7|TRBV11-2|NA
TGTGCCAGCAGCCACGGACAGGGGGCTTACGAGCAGTACTTC
CASSHGQGAYEQYF
>NA|TRBJ1-2|TRBV7-2|NA
TGTGCCAGCAGAGCCGACAGGACGCTCTATGGCTACACCTTC
CASRADRTLYGYTF
>TRBD1|TRBJ2-7|TRBV19|NA
TGTGCCAGTAGTATGACAGGGGGGATCTCCTACGAGCAGTACTTC
CASSMTGGISYEQYF
>NA|TRBJ2-1|TRBV9|NA
TGTGCCAGCAGCGGACGCCGGACGGGGAGCTCCTACAATGAGCAGTTCTTC
CASSGRRTGSSYNEQFF
>NA|TRBJ2-3|TRBV18|NA
TGTGCCAGCTCACCAGATAGGGGTAGCGGTACAGATACGCAGTATTTT
CASSPDRGSGTDTQYF
>NA|TRBJ1-1|TRBV5-4|NA
TGTGCCAGCAGCATAAGGACAGTGAACACTGAAGCTTTCTTT
CASSIRTVNTEAFF
>TRBD2|TRBJ2-1|TRBV18|NA
TGTGCCAGCTCACTTAGCGGGAGTGGCTACAATGAGCAGTTCTTC
CASSLSGSGYNEQFF
>TRBD1|TRBJ1-1|TRBV19|NA
TGTGCCAGTACCTTAACAGGGGAAGGCACTGAAGCTTTCTTT
CASTLTGEGTEAFF
>TRBD1|TRBJ1-2|TRBV28|NA
TGTGCCAGCAGATCCCCAGGACAGGGAGGGAACTATGGCTACACCTTC
CASRSPGQGGNYGYTF
>NA|TRBJ1-5|TRBV28|NA
TGTGCCAGCCAGACCGACTCAGGGGGCAATCAGCCCCAGCATTTT
CASQTDSGGNQPQHF
>TRBD2|TRBJ2-3|TRBV29-1|NA
TGCAGCGTTGAACCCCGGCGGGAGGGCCGAGCAGATACGCAGTATTTT
CSVEPRREGRADTQYF
>NA|TRBJ2-1|TRBV21-1|NA
TGTGCCAGCAGCAAAAGGGGTGATGAGCAGTTCTTC
CASSKRGDEQFF
>NA|TRBJ1-5|TRBV13|NA
TGTGCCAGCAGCTTAGGCCTGAGGCAGCCCCAGCATTTT
CASSLGLRQPQHF
>NA|TRBJ1-1|TRBV29-1|NA
TGCAGCGTTGATGGAGGGGTGGGCACTGAAGCTTTCTTT
CSVDGGVGTEAFF
>TRBD2|TRBJ2-5|TRBV19|NA
TGTGCCAGTAGTATCTCGGCGGGGGGGCAAGAGACCCAGTACTTC
CASSISAGGQETQYF
>TRBD2|TRBJ2-1|TRBV7-6|NA
TGTGCCAGCAGCTTAGACGGGTGGCCTAGCGGGAGGGATGAGCAGTTCTTC
CASSLDGWPSGRDEQFF